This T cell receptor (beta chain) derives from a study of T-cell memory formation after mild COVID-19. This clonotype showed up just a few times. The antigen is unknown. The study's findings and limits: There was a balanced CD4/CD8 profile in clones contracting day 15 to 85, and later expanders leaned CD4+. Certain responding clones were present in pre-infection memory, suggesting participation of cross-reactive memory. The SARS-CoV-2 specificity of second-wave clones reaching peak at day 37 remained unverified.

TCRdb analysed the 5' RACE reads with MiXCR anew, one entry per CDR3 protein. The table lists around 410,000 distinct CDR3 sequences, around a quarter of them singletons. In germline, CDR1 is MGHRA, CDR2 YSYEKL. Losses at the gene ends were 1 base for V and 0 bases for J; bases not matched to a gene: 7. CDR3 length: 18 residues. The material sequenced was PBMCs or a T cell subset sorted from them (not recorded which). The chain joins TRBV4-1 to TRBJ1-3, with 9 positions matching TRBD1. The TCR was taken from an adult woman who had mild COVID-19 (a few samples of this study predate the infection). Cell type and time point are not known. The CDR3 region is CASSQGFGTGSSGNTIYF. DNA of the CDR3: TGCGCCAGCAGCCAAGGTTTCGGGACAGGGAGCTCTGGAAACACCATATATTTT.